The clone carrying this TCR beta chain appeared a few times. The V gene end was trimmed by 2 bases and the J gene end by 6 bases; junction bases not matched to a gene: 14. The CDR3 has 16 residues. In germline, CDR1 is DFQATT, CDR2 SNEGSKA (reference sequence). This record belongs to a study of T cell repertoires in cytomegalovirus infection. Looking at the study overall: Public TCR beta signatures indicated both CMV infection and matching HLA type.

TCRdb independently ran MiXCR on the reads; one entry per CDR3 protein. The data hold about 320,000 distinct CDR3 sequences, with roughly 9.5% observed a single time. Specimen: PBMCs. The rearrangement links TRBV20-1 to TRBJ2-7, with 9 bases lining up with TRBD2. This clonotype was obtained from a human donor in good health (CMV status not recorded). Some clones in this sample may be carry-over from other donors' samples. CDR3 bases: TGCAGTGCTAGACTTCCTTCCGGGACTAGCTCTGGCGAGCAGTACTTC. As protein: CSARLPSGTSSGEQYF.